This TCR beta chain is drawn from a study of T cells in Graves' hyperthyroidism and ophthalmopathy. Study-wide background: Initial diagnosis, before any treatment, was when peripheral blood was collected. General observations from the study: Blood held most thyroid clonotypes expanded above 0.001 frequency.

The CDR3 comprises 18 residues, both ends counted. Germline-derived CDR1 and CDR2 are LGHDT and YNNKEL (reference sequence). Regarding this clonotype: The antigen is not known. Because the CDR3's place on the DNA is in doubt, the DNA is left out and the CDR3 is given as listed by TCRdb.

Regions amplified from RNA transcripts were the TCR beta CDR3 regions. The HTBI primer set served for first-round RT-PCR of the TCR CDR3. One entry per CDR3 protein results from TCRdb running MiXCR on the multiplex PCR reads. The sample holds around 250,000 distinct CDR3 sequences, approximately 15% seen once. Each diagnosis was grounded in clinical symptoms, serum thyroxine and TRAb, thyroid ultrasound, and orbital computed tomography. The gene calls are TRBV3-1 and TRBJ2-1. Sequencing was done on a sample of blood. This clonotype was sampled from a woman aged 40 to 50 with Graves' hyperthyroidism that later progressed to Graves' ophthalmopathy. CDR3 in amino acids: CASSQVGFGISSYNEQLF.